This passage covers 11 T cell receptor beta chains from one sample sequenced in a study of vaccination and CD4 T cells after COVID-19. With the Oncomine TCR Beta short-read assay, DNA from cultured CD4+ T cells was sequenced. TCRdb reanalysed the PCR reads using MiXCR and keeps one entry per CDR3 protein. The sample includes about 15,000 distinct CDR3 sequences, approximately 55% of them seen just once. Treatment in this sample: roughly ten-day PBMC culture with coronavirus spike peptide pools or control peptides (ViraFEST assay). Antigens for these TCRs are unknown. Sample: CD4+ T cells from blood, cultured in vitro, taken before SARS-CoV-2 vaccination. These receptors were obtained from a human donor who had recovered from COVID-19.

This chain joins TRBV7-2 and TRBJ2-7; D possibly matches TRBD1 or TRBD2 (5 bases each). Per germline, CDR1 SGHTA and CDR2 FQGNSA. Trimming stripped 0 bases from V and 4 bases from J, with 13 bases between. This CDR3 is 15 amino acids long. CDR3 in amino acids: CASSLAGTREYEQYF. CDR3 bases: TGTGCCAGCAGCTTAGCGGGGACCCGCGAGTACGAGCAGTACTTC.

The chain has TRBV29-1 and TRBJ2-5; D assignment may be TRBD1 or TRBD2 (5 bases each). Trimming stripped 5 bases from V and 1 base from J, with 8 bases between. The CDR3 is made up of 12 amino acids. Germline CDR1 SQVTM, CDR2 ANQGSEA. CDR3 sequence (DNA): TGCAGCGTTCGGGACGGCCAAGAGACCCAGTACTTC. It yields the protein CSVRDGQETQYF. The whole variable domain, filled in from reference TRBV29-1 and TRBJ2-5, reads SAVISQKPSRDICQRGTSLTIQCQVDSQVTMMFWYRQQPGQSLTLIATANQGSEATYESGFVIDKFPISRPNLTFSTLTVSNMSPEDSSIYLCSVRDGQETQYFGPGTRLLVL.

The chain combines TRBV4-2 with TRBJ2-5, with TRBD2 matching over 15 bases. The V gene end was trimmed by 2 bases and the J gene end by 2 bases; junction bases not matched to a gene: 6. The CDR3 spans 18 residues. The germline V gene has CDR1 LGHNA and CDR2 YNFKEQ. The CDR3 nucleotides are TGTGCCAGCAGCCAAATTGGACTAGCGGGGGGGTGGCAAGAGACCCAGTACTTC. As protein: CASSQIGLAGGWQETQYF.

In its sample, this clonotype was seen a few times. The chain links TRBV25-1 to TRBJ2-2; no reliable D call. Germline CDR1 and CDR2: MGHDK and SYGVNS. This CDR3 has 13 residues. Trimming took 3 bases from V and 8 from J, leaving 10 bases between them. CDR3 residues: CASSETPLGELFF. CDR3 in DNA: TGTGCCAGCAGTGAGACCCCCCTAGGGGAGCTGTTTTTT.

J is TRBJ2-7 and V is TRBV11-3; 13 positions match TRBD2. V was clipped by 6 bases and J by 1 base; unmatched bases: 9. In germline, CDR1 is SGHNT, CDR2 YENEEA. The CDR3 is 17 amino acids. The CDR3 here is CASRGRLAGGYSYEQYF. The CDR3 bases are TGTGCCAGCAGGGGCAGACTAGCGGGAGGATATTCCTACGAGCAGTACTTC.

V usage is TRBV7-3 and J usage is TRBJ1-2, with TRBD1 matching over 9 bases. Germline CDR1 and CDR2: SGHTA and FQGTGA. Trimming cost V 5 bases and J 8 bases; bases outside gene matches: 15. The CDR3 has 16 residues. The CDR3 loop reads CASSPQGDRVMGGYTF. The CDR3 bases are TGTGCCAGCAGCCCTCAGGGGGACAGGGTGATGGGGGGCTACACCTTC.

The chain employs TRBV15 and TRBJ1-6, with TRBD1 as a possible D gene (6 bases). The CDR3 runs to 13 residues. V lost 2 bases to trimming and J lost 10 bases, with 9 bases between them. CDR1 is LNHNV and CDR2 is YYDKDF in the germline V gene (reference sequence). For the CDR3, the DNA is TGTGCCACCAGCAGAAGAAGGGGGTCACCCCTCCACTTT. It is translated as CATSRRRGSPLHF.

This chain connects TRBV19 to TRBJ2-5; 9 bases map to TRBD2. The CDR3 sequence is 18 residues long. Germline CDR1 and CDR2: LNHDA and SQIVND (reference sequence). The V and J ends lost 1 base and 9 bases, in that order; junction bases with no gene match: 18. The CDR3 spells CASSIGGTVAGVREAQYF. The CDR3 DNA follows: TGTGCCAGTAGTATAGGGGGGACGGTAGCGGGAGTACGGGAGGCCCAGTACTTC.

CDR3 residues: CAIAPETDATEAFF. DNA of the CDR3: TGTGCCATCGCCCCCGAGACAGATGCGACTGAAGCTTTCTTT. The chain combines TRBV10-3 with TRBJ1-1, with D possibly being TRBD1 (5 bases). Germline-derived CDR1 and CDR2 are ENHRY and SYGVKD. The V end was cut by 8 bases, the J end by 5 bases, with 18 bases between. CDR3 length equals 14 residues.

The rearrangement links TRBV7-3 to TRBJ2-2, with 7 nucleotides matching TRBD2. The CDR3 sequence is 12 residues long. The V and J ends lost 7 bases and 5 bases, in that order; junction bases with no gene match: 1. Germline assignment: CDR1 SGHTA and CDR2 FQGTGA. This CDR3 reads CASTAGTGELFF. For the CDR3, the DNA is TGTGCCAGCACAGCGGGGACCGGGGAGCTGTTTTTT.

CDR3 amino acids: CASSPIQGGFINTEAFF. CDR3 sequence (DNA): TGTGCCAGCTCACCGATACAGGGCGGGTTTATCAACACTGAAGCTTTCTTT. The chain has TRBV18 and TRBJ1-1; D is possibly TRBD1 (6 bases). This CDR3 comprises 17 residues. Looked up from germline, CDR1 is KGHSH and CDR2 is LQKENI. Trimming cost V 3 bases and J 2 bases, with 19 bases left between them.